This entry is about one T cell receptor beta chain. This record belongs to a study of blood T cell repertoires in COVID-19. About the study: Sites across the United States, Italy and Spain contributed samples from acute and convalescent COVID-19. PBMCs, B-cell-depleted T cells, or T cells provided the cDNA or gDNA that made up the material.

V was cut by 0 bases and J by 2 bases, with 19 bases left in between. Per the germline V gene, CDR1 is SGHNT and CDR2 is YYREEE (reference sequence). This CDR3 is built from 18 residues. As originally analysed: Cell counts per sample came from amplifying reference gene primers. Here immunoSEQ multiplex PCR was the method, and the copy in TCRdb shows in-frame clones only, minus some. V and J calls and clone size are copied from that table; D and trimming were computed from the DNA. The sample has some 150,000 clones, approximately 91% seen once. The chain has TRBV5-4 and TRBJ2-3; D perhaps matches TRBD2 (6 bases). The sequencing sample was made of peripheral blood. This TCR was recovered from a woman in her 70s with acute or convalescent COVID-19. The CDR3 is CASSLGPFLARNTDTQYF. The DNA of the CDR3 is TGTGCCAGCAGCTTGGGTCCCTTCCTAGCGAGGAACACAGATACGCAGTATTTT.